The rows below give T cell receptor beta chains drawn from one sample of a study of blood T cells in healthy people across ages. Each CDR3 protein gets one entry after TCRdb re-called the 5' RACE reads with MiXCR. The data hold around 1,900,000 distinct CDR3 sequences, with about 39% observed a single time. The sample was blood. All receptors derive from a human donor in good health. The CDR3 runs from the conserved cysteine through the conserved F or W. D genes are given only for firm matches. Clone size is stated in some rows and not others, as once, few, many or a class when expanded.

- | TRBJ2-5 | TRBD1 | TRBV29-1 | CSALQGAQEAQYF | TGCAGCGCCTTACAGGGGGCTCAAGAGGCCCAGTACTTC
- | TRBJ2-3 | TRBD2 | TRBV2 | CASSELGLAGATDTQYF | TGTGCCAGCAGTGAACTTGGACTAGCGGGGGCCACAGATACGCAGTATTTT
- | TRBJ1-2 | TRBD1 | TRBV5-1 | CASSNPYSGQGNYGYTF | TGCGCCAGCAGCAACCCCTACTCGGGACAGGGGAACTATGGCTACACCTTC
- | TRBJ2-4 | TRBD1 | TRBV24-1 | CATSDPGTGAIQYF | TGTGCCACCAGTGATCCCGGGACAGGGGCCATTCAGTACTTC
- | TRBJ2-7 | TRBD2 | TRBV19 | CASSNPSGGDYSYEQYF | TGTGCCAGTAGTAACCCCTCCGGGGGGGATTACTCCTACGAGCAGTACTTC
few | TRBJ2-3 | - | TRBV10-3 | CAISVRDNTDTQYF | TGTGCCATCAGTGTCCGGGACAACACAGATACGCAGTATTTT
few | TRBJ1-1 | - | TRBV11-3 | CASSWRNTEAFF | TGTGCCAGCAGCTGGCGGAACACTGAAGCTTTCTTT
- | TRBJ1-2 | - | TRBV7-9 | CASSSVLYKGVSYGYTF | TGTGCCAGCAGCTCTGTCCTTTATAAAGGGGTTTCCTATGGCTACACCTTC
- | TRBJ2-3 | TRBD2 | TRBV24-1 | CATRGGADTQYF | TGTGCCACCAGGGGAGGGGCAGATACGCAGTATTTT
few | TRBJ2-5 | TRBD2 | TRBV6-2/TRBV6-3 | CASSFGTSGGERETQYF | TGTGCCAGCAGTTTCGGGACTAGCGGGGGGGAGAGAGAGACCCAGTACTTC
- | TRBJ2-5 | - | TRBV5-1 | CASSFRPGAGETQYF | TGCGCCAGCAGTTTCAGACCGGGAGCAGGAGAGACCCAGTACTTC
few | TRBJ1-5 | - | TRBV25-1 | CASSGEGSQPQHF | TGTGCCAGCAGTGGTGAGGGGAGTCAGCCCCAGCATTTT
- | TRBJ2-3 | - | TRBV2 | CASSPRIDTQYF | TGTGCCAGCAGCCCTAGAATAGATACGCAGTATTTT
- | TRBJ1-2 | - | TRBV6-5 | CASSYSSKGRGSGYTF | TGTGCCAGCAGTTACTCGAGCAAGGGCAGGGGCTCTGGCTACACCTTC
- | TRBJ2-2 | TRBD2 | TRBV7-2 | CASSLNLAGSGELFF | TGTGCCAGCAGCTTAAATCTAGCGGGGAGCGGGGAGCTGTTTTTT
few | TRBJ2-7 | TRBD1 | TRBV10-3 | CAISDPGGIYEQYF | TGTGCCATCAGTGATCCAGGGGGCATCTACGAGCAGTACTTC